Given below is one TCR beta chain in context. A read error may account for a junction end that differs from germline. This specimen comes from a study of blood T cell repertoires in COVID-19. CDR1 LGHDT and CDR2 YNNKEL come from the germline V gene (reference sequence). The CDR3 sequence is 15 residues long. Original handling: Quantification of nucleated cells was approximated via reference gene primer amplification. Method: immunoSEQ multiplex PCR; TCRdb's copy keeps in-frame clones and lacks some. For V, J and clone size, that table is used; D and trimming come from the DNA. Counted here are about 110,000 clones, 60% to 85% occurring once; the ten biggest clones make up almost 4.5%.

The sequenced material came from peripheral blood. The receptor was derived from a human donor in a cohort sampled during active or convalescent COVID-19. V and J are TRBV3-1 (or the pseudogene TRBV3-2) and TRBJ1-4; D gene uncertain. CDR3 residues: CASTRRQTTNEKLFF. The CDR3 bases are TGTGCCAGCACCCGCCGCCAGACAACGAATGAAAAACTGTTTTTT.